This entry is about one T cell receptor beta chain. CDR3 length: 14 amino acids. From germline, CDR1 is ENHRY and CDR2 SYGVKD. V lost 7 bases and J lost 8, with 17 bases in between. The investigators amplified TCR beta CDR3 regions from RNA transcripts. HTBI primers were the set used in a first-round RT-PCR of the TCR CDR3. A single record per CDR3 protein comes from TCRdb applying MiXCR to the multiplex PCR reads. Of nearly 750,000 distinct CDR3 sequences in the sample, 30% to 40% were seen once. This entry belongs to a study of T cells in Graves' hyperthyroidism and ophthalmopathy. Sequenced material: blood. The J gene is TRBJ1-4, the V gene TRBV10-3; D might be TRBD1 (6 bases). The sequence derives from a middle-aged woman with Graves' hyperthyroidism. Here the CDR3 reads CAITDRLIREKLFF. In DNA, the CDR3 is TGTGCCATCACAGACAGGTTAATAAGGGAAAAACTGTTTTTT.